These 13 T cell receptor beta chains were all obtained from the same sample, sequenced in a study of blood T cell repertoires in COVID-19. Profiling relied on immunoSEQ multiplex PCR, and the TCRdb table lists in-frame clones only, not all of them. The repertoire includes roughly 360,000 clones, 88% of them detected once, and around 0.95% sits in the top ten. Sequenced sample: PBMCs or T cells enriched from blood (not recorded which). These receptors all come from a woman aged 25 to 39 with acute COVID-19.

The chain recombines TRBV15 with TRBJ1-5; 7 nucleotides line up with TRBD1. Germline-derived CDR1 and CDR2 are LNHNV and YYDKDF (reference sequence). There are 17 residues in the CDR3. V dropped 0 bases and J dropped 4; count of bases not matched to a gene: 9. CDR3 amino acids: CATSRDRAQGGNQPQHF. Here the CDR3 DNA reads TGTGCCACCAGCAGAGATCGGGCTCAGGGGGGAAATCAGCCCCAGCATTTT.

The chain is built from TRBV5-6 and TRBJ2-5; a possible D gene is TRBD1 (6 bases). CDR1 and CDR2 from the germline V gene are SGHDT and YYEEEE. The CDR3 covers 14 residues. V lost 4 bases to trimming and J lost 2 bases, with 12 bases between them. The CDR3 DNA reads TGTGCCAGCAGCCAAGGACAGCGGCAAGAGACCCAGTACTTC. As protein: CASSQGQRQETQYF.

The chain uses TRBV4-3 and TRBJ1-2; D gene unclear. The CDR3 covers 15 residues. Trimming left V 0 bases short and J 3 bases short, with 11 bases between. Germline V gene lookup returns CDR1 LGHNA and CDR2 YSLEER. CDR3 protein: CASSQDEFGDYGYTF. For the CDR3, the DNA is TGCGCCAGCAGCCAAGATGAATTCGGGGACTATGGCTACACCTTC.

The chain is built from TRBV19 and TRBJ1-5; TRBD1 matches at 9 bases. Trimming took 3 bases from V and 1 from J; bases not matched to a gene: 7. The CDR3 is 17 residues long. Germline-derived CDR1 and CDR2 are LNHDA and SQIVND (reference sequence). This CDR3 is CASSIPGQGGSNQPQHF. The CDR3 bases are TGTGCCAGTAGTATTCCGGGACAGGGAGGAAGCAATCAGCCCCAGCATTTT.

The chain links TRBV7-6 to TRBJ1-4; 8 bases fit TRBD1. This CDR3 has 15 residues. Unmatched junction bases numbered 8, after V lost 5 bases and J lost 6 bases. Germline assignment: CDR1 SGHVS and CDR2 FNYEAQ. The CDR3 coding sequence is TGTGCCAGCAGCACAACAGGGGGAGGGGATGAAAAACTGTTTTTT. This gives the protein CASSTTGGGDEKLFF.

The chain carries TRBV9 and TRBJ2-5; D unclear. Germline loops: CDR1 SGDLS, CDR2 YYNGEE. The V and J ends lost 7 bases and 0 bases respectively, with 7 bases between them. The CDR3 sequence is 12 residues long. DNA for the CDR3: TGTGCCAGCGGGCAGGACCAAGAGACCCAGTACTTC. It specifies CASGQDQETQYF.

This chain links TRBV15 with TRBJ1-1; perhaps TRBD1 as D (6 bases). Looked up from germline, CDR1 is LNHNV and CDR2 is YYDKDF (reference sequence). This CDR3 has 14 residues. V was trimmed by 7 bases and J by 0 bases, leaving 12 bases between them. The CDR3 here is CATKGGDLNTEAFF. The CDR3 DNA reads as TGTGCCACCAAAGGGGGGGACCTGAACACTGAAGCTTTCTTT.

The gene calls are TRBV2 and TRBJ1-2, with D possibly matching TRBD1 (6 bases). The V gene's germline CDR1 is SNHLY and CDR2 FYNNEI. The CDR3 is 13 residues long. The V gene lost 8 bases and the J gene lost 2 bases, with 12 bases spanning the gap. CDR3 in amino acids: CASARDKNYGYTF. The DNA for the CDR3 is TGTGCCAGCGCCCGGGACAAGAACTATGGCTACACCTTC. The complete variable domain, with remaining parts taken from reference TRBV2 and TRBJ1-2, reads EPEVTQTPSHQVTQMGQEVILRCVPISNHLYFYWYRQILGQKVEFLVSFYNNEISEKSEIFDDQFSVERPDGSNFTLKIRSTKLEDSAMYFCASARDKNYGYTFGSGTRLTVV.

V gene TRBV19 combines with J gene TRBJ2-7; D uncertain. Trimming took 7 bases from V and 2 from J, leaving 12 bases between them. Germline V gives CDR1 LNHDA, CDR2 SQIVND (reference sequence). The CDR3 sequence is 13 residues long. The CDR3 is CASTRVAAYEQYF. The CDR3 DNA is TGTGCCAGTACCCGAGTTGCGGCCTACGAGCAGTACTTC.

The chain employs TRBV27 and TRBJ1-2, with TRBD1 identical over 7 bases. V lost 5 bases to trimming and J lost 8 bases; unmatched junction nucleotides: 8. This CDR3 is 13 amino acids long. Germline CDR1 reads MNHEY; CDR2 reads SMNVEV (reference sequence). This CDR3 reads CASSIHRGGGYTF. The CDR3 DNA sequence: TGTGCCAGCAGTATCCACAGGGGCGGAGGCTACACCTTC.

V gene TRBV21-1 combines with J gene TRBJ2-1; TRBD1, as called in the table, went unchecked against the DNA. TRBV21-1 is assigned pseudogene status. CDR3 length: 14 residues. The CDR3 DNA reads TGTGCCAGCAGCGAACAGGGGATCTACAATGAGCAGTTCTTC. Protein: CASSEQGIYNEQFF.

J is TRBJ2-2 and V is TRBV27; perhaps TRBD2 as D (5 bases). Deletions cut 2 bases from V and 5 bases from J, with 6 bases between. The CDR3 spans 13 residues. Germline lookup yields CDR1 MNHEY and CDR2 SMNVEV (reference sequence). The CDR3 DNA follows: TGTGCCAGCAGTTTAGAGGGAACCGGGGAGCTGTTTTTT. Translated: CASSLEGTGELFF.

This clone came up once. V usage is TRBV6-4 and J usage is TRBJ1-6, with D tentatively TRBD1 (6 bases). This CDR3 has 13 amino acids. Between the trimmed V and J ends, which lost 3 bases and 10 bases, there was a span of 10 bases. The germline V gene encodes CDR1 MRHNA and CDR2 SNTAGT. The CDR3: CASSESGGSPLHF. The DNA for the CDR3 is TGTGCCAGCAGTGAGTCGGGGGGCTCACCCCTCCACTTT.